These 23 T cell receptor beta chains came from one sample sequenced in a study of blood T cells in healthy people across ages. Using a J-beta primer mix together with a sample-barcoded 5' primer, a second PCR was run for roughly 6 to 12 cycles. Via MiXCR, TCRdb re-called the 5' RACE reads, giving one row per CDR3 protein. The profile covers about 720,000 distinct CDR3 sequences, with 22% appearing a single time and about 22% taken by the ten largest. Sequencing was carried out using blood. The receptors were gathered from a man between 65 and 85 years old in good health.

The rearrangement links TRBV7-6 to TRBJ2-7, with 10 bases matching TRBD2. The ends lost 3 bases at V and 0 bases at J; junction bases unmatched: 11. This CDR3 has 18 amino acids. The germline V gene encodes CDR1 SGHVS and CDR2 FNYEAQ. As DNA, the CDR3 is TGTGCCAGCAGCTTTATACCCGGACTAGCGGATAGCTCCTACGAGCAGTACTTC. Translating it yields CASSFIPGLADSSYEQYF.

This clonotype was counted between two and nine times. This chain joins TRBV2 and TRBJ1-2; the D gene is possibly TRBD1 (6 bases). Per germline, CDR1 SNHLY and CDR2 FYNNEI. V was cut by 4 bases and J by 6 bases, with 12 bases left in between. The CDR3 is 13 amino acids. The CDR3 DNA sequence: TGTGCCAGCAGTGCCGGAGGGGGAAATGGCTACACCTTC. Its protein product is CASSAGGGNGYTF.

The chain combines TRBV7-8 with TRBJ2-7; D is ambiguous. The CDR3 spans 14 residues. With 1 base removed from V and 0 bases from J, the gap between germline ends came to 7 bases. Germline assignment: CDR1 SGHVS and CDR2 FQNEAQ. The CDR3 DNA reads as TGTGCCAGCAGCTTAGGTGACATCTCCTACGAGCAGTACGTC. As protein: CASSLGDISYEQYV.

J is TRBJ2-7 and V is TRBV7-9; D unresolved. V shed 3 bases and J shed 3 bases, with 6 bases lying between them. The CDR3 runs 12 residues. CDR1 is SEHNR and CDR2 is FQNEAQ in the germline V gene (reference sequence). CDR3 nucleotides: TGTGCCAGCAGCTTTGACATCTACGAGCAGTACTTC. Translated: CASSFDIYEQYF.

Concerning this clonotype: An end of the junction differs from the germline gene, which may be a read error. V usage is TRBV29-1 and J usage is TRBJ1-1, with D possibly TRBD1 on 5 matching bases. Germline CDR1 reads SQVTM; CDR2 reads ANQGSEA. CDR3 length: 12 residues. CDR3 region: CSVDKGNAEAFF. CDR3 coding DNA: TGCAGCGTTGATAAGGGGAACGCTGAAGCTTTCTTT.

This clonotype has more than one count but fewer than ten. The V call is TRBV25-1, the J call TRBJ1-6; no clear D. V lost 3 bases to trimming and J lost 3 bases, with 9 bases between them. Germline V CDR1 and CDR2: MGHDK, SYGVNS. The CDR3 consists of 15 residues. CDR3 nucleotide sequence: TGTGCCAGCAGTGATGGTTGGGGCTATAATTCACCCCTCCACTTT. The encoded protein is CASSDGWGYNSPLHF. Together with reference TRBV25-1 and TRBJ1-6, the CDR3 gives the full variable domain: EADIYQTPRYLVIGTGKKITLECSQTMGHDKMYWYQQDPGMELHLIHYSYGVNSTEKGDLSSESTVSRIRTEHFPLTLESARPSHTSQYLCASSDGWGYNSPLHFGNGTRLTVT.

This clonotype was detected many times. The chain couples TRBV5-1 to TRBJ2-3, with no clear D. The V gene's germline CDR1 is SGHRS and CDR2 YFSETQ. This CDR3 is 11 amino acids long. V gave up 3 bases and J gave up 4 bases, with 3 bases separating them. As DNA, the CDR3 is TGCGCCAGCAGCTCTTCAGATACGCAGTATTTT. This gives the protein CASSSSDTQYF.

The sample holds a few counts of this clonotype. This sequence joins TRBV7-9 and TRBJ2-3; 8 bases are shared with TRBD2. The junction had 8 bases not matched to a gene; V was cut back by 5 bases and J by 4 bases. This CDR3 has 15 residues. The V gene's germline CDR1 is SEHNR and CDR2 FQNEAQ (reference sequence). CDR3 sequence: CASSKSGGKSDTQYF. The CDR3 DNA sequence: TGTGCCAGCAGCAAAAGCGGGGGTAAATCAGATACGCAGTATTTT.

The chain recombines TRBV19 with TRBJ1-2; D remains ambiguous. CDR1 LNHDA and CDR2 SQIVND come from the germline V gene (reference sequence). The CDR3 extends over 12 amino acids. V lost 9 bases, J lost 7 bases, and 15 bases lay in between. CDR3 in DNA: TGTGCCAGCCGGCAGGAACGGGTTGGCTACACCTTC. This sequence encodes CASRQERVGYTF. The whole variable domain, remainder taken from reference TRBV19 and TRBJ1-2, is DGGITQSPKYLFRKEGQNVTLSCEQNLNHDAMYWYRQDPGQGLRLIYYSQIVNDFQKGDIAEGYSVSREKKESFPLTVTSAQKNPTAFYLCASRQERVGYTFGSGTRLTVV.

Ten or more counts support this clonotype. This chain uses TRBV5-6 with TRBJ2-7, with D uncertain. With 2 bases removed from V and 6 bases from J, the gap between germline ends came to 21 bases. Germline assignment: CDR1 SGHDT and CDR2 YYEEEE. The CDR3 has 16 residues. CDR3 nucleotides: TGTGCCAGCAGCTTATCTTGGGCACGCAACCTTCGCGAGCAGTACTTC. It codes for CASSLSWARNLREQYF.

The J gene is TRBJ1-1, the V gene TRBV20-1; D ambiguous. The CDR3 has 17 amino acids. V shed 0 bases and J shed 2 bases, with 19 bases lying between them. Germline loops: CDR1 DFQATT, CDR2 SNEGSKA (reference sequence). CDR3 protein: CSARERLLTIVNTEAFF. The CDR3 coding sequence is TGCAGTGCTAGAGAGCGACTACTGACGATAGTTAACACTGAAGCTTTCTTT.

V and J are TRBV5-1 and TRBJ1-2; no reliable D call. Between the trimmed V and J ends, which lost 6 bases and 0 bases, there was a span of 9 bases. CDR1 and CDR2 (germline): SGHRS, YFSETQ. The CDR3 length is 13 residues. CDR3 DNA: TGCGCCAGCAACGATGGAGCTAACTATGGCTACACCTTC. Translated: CASNDGANYGYTF.

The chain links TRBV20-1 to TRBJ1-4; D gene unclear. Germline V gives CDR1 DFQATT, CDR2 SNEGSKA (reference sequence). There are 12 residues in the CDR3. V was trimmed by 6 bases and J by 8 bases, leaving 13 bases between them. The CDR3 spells CSAPTVGEKLFF. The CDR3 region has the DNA TGCAGTGCGCCAACCGTCGGGGAAAAACTGTTTTTT.

The CDR3 DNA sequence: TGTGCCACCTCCCTAGCGGGAGGTCCCAATGAGCAGTTCTTC. Amino acid sequence: CATSLAGGPNEQFF. The genes are TRBV14 and TRBJ2-1, with 11 bases matching TRBD2. From germline, CDR1 is SGHDN and CDR2 FVKESK. This CDR3 is 14 amino acids long. The trim removed 10 bases at V and 6 bases at J, leaving 8 bases unmatched. Combining the CDR3 with reference TRBV14 and TRBJ2-1 gives the whole variable domain EAGVTQFPSHSVIEKGQTVTLRCDPISGHDNLYWYRRVMGKEIKFLLHFVKESKQDESGMPNNRFLAERTGGTYSTLKVQPAELEDSGVYFCATSLAGGPNEQFFGPGTRLTVL.

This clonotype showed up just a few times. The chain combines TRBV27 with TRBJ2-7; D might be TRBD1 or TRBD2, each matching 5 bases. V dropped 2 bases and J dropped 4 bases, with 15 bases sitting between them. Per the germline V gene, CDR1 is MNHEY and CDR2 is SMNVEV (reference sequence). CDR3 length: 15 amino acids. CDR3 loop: CASSLKPPGGYEQYF. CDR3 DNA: TGTGCCAGCAGTTTAAAGCCCCCTGGGGGTTACGAGCAGTACTTC.

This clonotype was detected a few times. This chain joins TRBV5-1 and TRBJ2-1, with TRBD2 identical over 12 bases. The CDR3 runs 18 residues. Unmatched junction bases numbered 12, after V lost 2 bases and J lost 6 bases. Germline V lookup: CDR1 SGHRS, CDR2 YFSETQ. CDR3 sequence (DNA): TGCGCCAGCAGCTTCAGCCGGGCTAGCGGGGGGGCCGGCAATGAGCAGTTCTTC. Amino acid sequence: CASSFSRASGGAGNEQFF.

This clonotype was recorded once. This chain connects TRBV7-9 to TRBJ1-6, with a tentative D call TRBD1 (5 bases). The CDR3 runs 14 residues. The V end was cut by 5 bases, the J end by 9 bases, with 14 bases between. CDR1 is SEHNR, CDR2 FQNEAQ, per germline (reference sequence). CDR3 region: CASSAGTQSSPLHF. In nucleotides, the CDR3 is TGTGCCAGCAGCGCAGGGACGCAGAGTTCACCCCTCCACTTT.

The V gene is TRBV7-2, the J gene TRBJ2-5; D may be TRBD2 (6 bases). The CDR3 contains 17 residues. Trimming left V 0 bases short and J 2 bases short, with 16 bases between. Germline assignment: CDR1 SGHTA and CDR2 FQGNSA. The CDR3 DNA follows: TGTGCCAGCAGCTTAGCGCTGGTAGCGGTGCCTCAAGAGACCCAGTACTTC. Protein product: CASSLALVAVPQETQYF.

This chain's CDR3 is CASSVPGPAGPGELFF. The CDR3 DNA follows: TGTGCCAGCAGTGTTCCGGGACCAGCGGGACCCGGGGAGCTGTTTTTT. The chain recombines TRBV25-1 with TRBJ2-2; 7 bases are a match to TRBD2. Unmatched junction bases numbered 11, after V lost 4 bases and J lost 6 bases. This CDR3 has 16 residues. Germline values: CDR1 MGHDK, CDR2 SYGVNS. Supplemented by reference TRBV25-1 and TRBJ2-2, the full variable domain reads EADIYQTPRYLVIGTGKKITLECSQTMGHDKMYWYQQDPGMELHLIHYSYGVNSTEKGDLSSESTVSRIRTEHFPLTLESARPSHTSQYLCASSVPGPAGPGELFFGEGSRLTVL.

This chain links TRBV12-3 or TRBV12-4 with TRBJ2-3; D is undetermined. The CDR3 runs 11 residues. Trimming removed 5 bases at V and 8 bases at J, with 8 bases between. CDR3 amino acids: CASSRALTQYF. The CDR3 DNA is TGTGCCAGCAGTCGGGCTCTTACGCAGTATTTT.

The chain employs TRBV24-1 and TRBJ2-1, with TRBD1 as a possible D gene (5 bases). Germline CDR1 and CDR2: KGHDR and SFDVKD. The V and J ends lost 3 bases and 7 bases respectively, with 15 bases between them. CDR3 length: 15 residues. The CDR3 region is CATSDGALLGNEQFF. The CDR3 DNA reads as TGTGCCACCAGTGATGGGGCCTTGTTGGGGAATGAGCAGTTCTTC.

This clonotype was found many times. The CDR3 spells CASSPGTSGSGETQYF. CDR3 DNA sequence: TGCGCCAGCAGCCCAGGGACTAGCGGGAGTGGAGAGACCCAGTACTTC. J is TRBJ2-5 and V is TRBV5-1; 14 bases agree with TRBD2. Looked up from germline, CDR1 is SGHRS and CDR2 is YFSETQ. This CDR3 has 16 amino acids. V was clipped by 4 bases and J by 4 bases; unmatched bases: 6.

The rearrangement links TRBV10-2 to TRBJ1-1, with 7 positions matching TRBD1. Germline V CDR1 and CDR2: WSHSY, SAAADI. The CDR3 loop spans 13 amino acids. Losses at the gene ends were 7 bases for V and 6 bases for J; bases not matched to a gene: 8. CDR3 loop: CASTLDREAEAFF. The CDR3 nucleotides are TGCGCCAGCACTCTAGACAGGGAGGCTGAAGCTTTCTTT.